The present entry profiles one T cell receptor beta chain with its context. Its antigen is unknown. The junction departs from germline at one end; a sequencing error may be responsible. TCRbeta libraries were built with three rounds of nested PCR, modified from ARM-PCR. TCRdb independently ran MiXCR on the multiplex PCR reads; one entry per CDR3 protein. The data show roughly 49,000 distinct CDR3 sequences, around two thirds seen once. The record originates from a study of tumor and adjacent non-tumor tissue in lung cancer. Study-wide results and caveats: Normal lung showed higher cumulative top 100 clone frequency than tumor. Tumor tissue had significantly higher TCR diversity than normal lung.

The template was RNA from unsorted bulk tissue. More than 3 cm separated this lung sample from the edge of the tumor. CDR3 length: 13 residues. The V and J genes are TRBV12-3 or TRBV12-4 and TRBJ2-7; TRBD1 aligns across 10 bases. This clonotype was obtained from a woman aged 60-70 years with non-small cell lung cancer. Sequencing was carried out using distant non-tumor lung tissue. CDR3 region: CTSSLKLGTGEYF. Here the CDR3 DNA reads TGTACCAGTAGTTTAAAGTTGGGGACAGGGGAGTACTTC.